The rows below give T cell receptor beta chains drawn from one sample of a study of T cell changes during pregnancy in multiple sclerosis. Sequencing used immunoSEQ multiplex PCR; TCRdb keeps in-frame clones, though not all of them. Among more than 35,000 clones listed, roughly 94% were seen once. The starting material was CD4+ T cells from peripheral blood mononuclear cells, obtained in the third trimester of pregnancy. The receptor source for this set is a female donor with multiple sclerosis, enrolled in a pregnancy study. CDR3s include the opening cysteine and the closing phenylalanine or tryptophan. Fields, in order: CDR3 length, clone size, V gene, J gene, D gene, CDR3 protein, CDR3 DNA. A D gene is named only where the DNA matches it firmly. Some rows mark clone size as missing; the rest say once, few, many or name a class of expanded clone.

len: 14; abundance: .; v_gene: TRBV18; j_gene: TRBJ2-6; d_gene: .; CDR3aa: CASSPFSGANVLTF; CDR3nt: TGTGCCAGCTCACCCTTCTCTGGGGCCAACGTCCTGACTTTC
len: 15; abundance: .; v_gene: TRBV10-1; j_gene: TRBJ2-2; d_gene: .; CDR3aa: CASSHEGVGTRELFF; CDR3nt: TGCGCCAGCAGCCACGAGGGGGTGGGGACCCGTGAGCTGTTTTTT
len: 17; abundance: few; v_gene: TRBV28; j_gene: TRBJ1-5; d_gene: TRBD1; CDR3aa: CASSPGQWFDSNQPQHF; CDR3nt: TGTGCCAGCAGCCCGGGACAGTGGTTTGACAGCAATCAGCCCCAGCATTTT
len: 18; abundance: .; v_gene: TRBV7-8; j_gene: TRBJ2-7; d_gene: TRBD2; CDR3aa: CASSRRDYWGGSSYEQYF; CDR3nt: TGTGCCAGCAGTCGCCGGGACTACTGGGGCGGGAGCTCCTACGAGCAGTACTTC
len: 14; abundance: .; v_gene: TRBV7-9; j_gene: TRBJ2-5; d_gene: .; CDR3aa: CASSLDPVGETQYF; CDR3nt: TGTGCCAGCAGCTTAGATCCGGTCGGGGAGACCCAGTACTTC
len: 15; abundance: .; v_gene: TRBV6-1; j_gene: TRBJ1-3; d_gene: TRBD1; CDR3aa: CASKMTGYSGNTIYF; CDR3nt: TGTGCCAGCAAAATGACAGGGTACTCTGGAAACACCATATATTTT
len: 15; abundance: .; v_gene: TRBV11-2; j_gene: TRBJ1-2; d_gene: .; CDR3aa: CASSLESVLAYGYTF; CDR3nt: TGTGCCAGCAGCTTAGAGTCCGTGTTGGCCTATGGCTACACCTTC
len: 15; abundance: .; v_gene: TRBV6-1; j_gene: TRBJ2-2; d_gene: .; CDR3aa: CASRGTYRDTGELFF; CDR3nt: TGTGCCAGCAGAGGAACCTACAGGGACACCGGGGAGCTGTTTTTT
len: 13; abundance: .; v_gene: TRBV5-1; j_gene: TRBJ1-1; d_gene: .; CDR3aa: CASSYQGATEAFF; CDR3nt: TGCGCCAGCAGCTATCAGGGTGCCACTGAAGCTTTCTTT
len: 15; abundance: .; v_gene: TRBV18; j_gene: TRBJ2-5; d_gene: TRBD1; CDR3aa: CASSPGTGGQETQYF; CDR3nt: TGTGCCAGCTCCCCCGGGACAGGGGGCCAAGAGACCCAGTACTTC
len: 15; abundance: .; v_gene: TRBV9; j_gene: TRBJ2-1; d_gene: .; CDR3aa: CASSPAGSSYNEQFF; CDR3nt: TGTGCCAGCAGCCCCGCAGGTAGCTCCTACAATGAGCAGTTCTTC
len: 17; abundance: .; v_gene: TRBV11-2; j_gene: TRBJ2-1; d_gene: .; CDR3aa: CASSLFPPRTGSDEQFF; CDR3nt: TGTGCCAGCAGTCTTTTTCCCCCTCGAACAGGGTCGGATGAGCAGTTCTTC
len: 12; abundance: .; v_gene: TRBV6-1; j_gene: TRBJ1-6; d_gene: .; CDR3aa: CASRAGDIPLHF; CDR3nt: TGTGCCAGCAGGGCAGGGGATATTCCCCTCCACTTT
len: 14; abundance: .; v_gene: TRBV6-6; j_gene: TRBJ2-4; d_gene: TRBD1; CDR3aa: CASRQGLAKNIQYF; CDR3nt: TGTGCCAGCCGACAGGGCCTAGCCAAAAACATTCAGTACTTC
len: 16; abundance: few; v_gene: TRBV5-6; j_gene: TRBJ2-3; d_gene: TRBD2; CDR3aa: CASSLGLAGVGDTQYF; CDR3nt: TGTGCCAGCAGCTTGGGTCTAGCGGGAGTAGGAGATACGCAGTATTTT
len: 14; abundance: .; v_gene: TRBV28; j_gene: TRBJ1-5; d_gene: .; CDR3aa: CASSPPEYNQPQHF; CDR3nt: TGTGCCAGCAGCCCCCCAGAATACAATCAGCCCCAGCATTTT
len: 14; abundance: .; v_gene: TRBV19; j_gene: TRBJ1-2; d_gene: .; CDR3aa: CASGNAATNYGYTF; CDR3nt: TGTGCCAGTGGCAACGCGGCAACCAACTATGGCTACACCTTC